This entry describes one T cell receptor (beta chain). Germline V lookup: CDR1 SGHTS, CDR2 YDEGEE. The CDR3 runs 18 residues. The junction had 6 bases not matched to a gene; V was cut back by 0 bases and J by 0 bases. The authors drew around 11 milliliters of peripheral blood from each donor. Per sample, extraction of total RNA gave at least 6 micrograms in every case. A second PCR, run for about 7 to 11 cycles, used a sample-barcoded 5' primer plus a J-beta primer mix. Researchers report that each sample yielded at least 2.5 million CDR3-containing paired-end reads. Each CDR3 protein gets one entry after TCRdb re-called the 5' RACE reads with MiXCR. The sample has about 1 million distinct CDR3 sequences, 40% to 45% seen once. This specimen comes from a study of blood T cells in healthy people across ages.

The J gene is TRBJ2-6, the V gene TRBV5-8; 7 positions agree with TRBD1. This sequence originates from a woman aged 60-75 years in good health. Source material: blood. For the CDR3, the DNA is TGTGCCAGCAGCTTGGGAATGGGACAGCACTCTGGGGCCAACGTCCTGACTTTC. The encoded protein is CASSLGMGQHSGANVLTF.